Each of the 15 T cell receptor beta chains below was sequenced from the same sample in a study of identifying expanded T cells in peripheral blood. Data came from immunoSEQ multiplex PCR; TCRdb stores just in-frame clones and leaves some out. The sample contains approximately 90,000 clones, about nine tenths of which appear only once. The sample taken for sequencing was blood. These receptors originate from a person aged 18 to 70 in good health.

The chain links TRBV27 to TRBJ1-4; unclear D gene. The CDR3 length is 14 residues. V dropped 2 bases and J dropped 0 bases, with 4 bases sitting between them. Germline CDR1 MNHEY, CDR2 SMNVEV (reference sequence). CDR3 region: CASSLRATNEKLFF. Here the CDR3 DNA reads TGTGCCAGCAGTTTAAGAGCAACTAATGAAAAACTGTTTTTT. The variable domain in full, with the rest retrieved from reference TRBV27 and TRBJ1-4, is EAQVTQNPRYLITVTGKKLTVTCSQNMNHEYMSWYRQDPGLGLRQIYYSMNVEVTDKGDVPEGYKVSRKEKRNFPLILESPSPNQTSLYFCASSLRATNEKLFFGSGTQLSVL.

V and J are TRBV7-3 and TRBJ2-5; 9 bases are shared with TRBD1. J was trimmed by 3 bases and V by 0 bases; bases with no gene match: 8. The CDR3 is 17 amino acids. Germline V gene data show CDR1 as SGHTA and CDR2 as FQGTGA. The CDR3 protein is CASSLTIRTGDEETQYF. The CDR3 region has the DNA TGTGCCAGCAGCTTAACAATCAGGACAGGGGATGAAGAGACCCAGTACTTC.

The rearrangement links TRBV7-8 to TRBJ1-5, with D hard to call. Germline V CDR1 and CDR2: SGHVS, FQNEAQ. V dropped 2 bases and J dropped 2 bases, with 7 bases sitting between them. There are 14 residues in the CDR3. This CDR3 is CASSLNVGNQPQHF. The CDR3 DNA is TGTGCCAGCAGCTTAAATGTGGGCAATCAGCCCCAGCATTTT.

The rearrangement uses TRBV4-1 and TRBJ1-1, with no clear D. The CDR3 spans 14 residues. In germline, CDR1 is MGHRA, CDR2 YSYEKL. Trimming left V 1 base short and J 2 bases short, with 8 bases between. The DNA of the CDR3 is TGCGCCAGCAGCCAAGGGGGTGGAAACACTGAAGCTTTCTTT. This gives the protein CASSQGGGNTEAFF.

Only a few counts were recorded for this clone. The chain has TRBV19 and TRBJ1-5; TRBD1 is a possible D gene (6 bases). Germline CDR1 reads LNHDA; CDR2 reads SQIVND (reference sequence). The V and J ends lost 7 bases and 3 bases respectively, with 10 bases between them. This CDR3 spans 13 amino acids. The CDR3 DNA sequence: TGTGCCAGTAAAGGGGGAGACAATCAGCCCCAGCATTTT. Protein: CASKGGDNQPQHF.

The chain employs TRBV29-1 and TRBJ2-2; tentatively, D is TRBD2 (5 bases). Trimming left V 7 bases short and J 1 base short, with 10 bases between. Germline-derived CDR1 and CDR2 are SQVTM and ANQGSEA. CDR3 length equals 13 residues. The CDR3 nucleotides read TGCAGCGCCTGGACTGTGAACACCGGGGAGCTGTTTTTT. Protein sequence: CSAWTVNTGELFF.

The chain is built from TRBV9 and TRBJ1-1; D ambiguous. The germline V and J ends were trimmed by 3 bases and 7 bases, with 7 bases remaining between them. The length of the CDR3 is 11 residues. Germline CDR1 SGDLS, CDR2 YYNGEE. The DNA of the CDR3 is TGTGCCAGCAGCGAGGGCCTTGAAGCTTTCTTT. The encoded protein is CASSEGLEAFF.

J is TRBJ2-2 and V is TRBV19; perhaps TRBD1 as D (5 bases). CDR3 length equals 17 residues. V lost 6 bases and J 0 bases, leaving 17 bases between the germline ends. Germline V gene lookup returns CDR1 LNHDA and CDR2 SQIVND (reference sequence). DNA for the CDR3: TGTGCCAGTAGCATAACCAGGGTAGATGCGAACACCGGGGAGCTGTTTTTT. Amino acids: CASSITRVDANTGELFF.

The CDR3 is CASSQRLDESQPQHF. The CDR3 bases are TGTGCCAGCAGTCAAAGACTCGATGAGAGTCAGCCCCAGCATTTT. This sequence joins TRBV6-1 and TRBJ1-5, with D unclear. The CDR3 length is 15 residues. V was shortened by 5 bases and J by 6 bases, with 17 bases between the two germline ends. Germline-derived CDR1 and CDR2 are MNHNS and SASEGT.

The V and J genes are TRBV5-1 and TRBJ2-5, with 10 bases lining up with TRBD2. This CDR3 comprises 16 residues. The junction had 8 bases not matched to a gene; V was cut back by 0 bases and J by 6 bases. The V gene's germline CDR1 is SGHRS and CDR2 YFSETQ. CDR3: CASSLAPLAGPQTQYF. The CDR3 DNA reads TGCGCCAGCAGCTTGGCACCACTAGCGGGGCCCCAGACCCAGTACTTC.

V and J are TRBV29-1 and TRBJ2-5; D gene unclear. Looked up from germline, CDR1 is SQVTM and CDR2 is ANQGSEA. The V end was cut by 0 bases, the J end by 5 bases, with 16 bases between. The CDR3 runs 15 residues. CDR3 residues: CSVEERRSLGETQYF. Here the CDR3 DNA reads TGCAGCGTTGAAGAAAGACGCTCCCTCGGGGAGACCCAGTACTTC.

The rearrangement links TRBV5-6 to TRBJ1-5, with D unclear. Trimming took off 3 bases at V and 7 bases at J, with 14 bases between the two ends. The CDR3 spans 14 residues. The V gene's germline CDR1 is SGHDT and CDR2 YYEEEE. The CDR3 loop reads CASSSGFLGQPQHF. Written as DNA, the CDR3 is TGTGCCAGCAGCTCGGGATTTTTGGGCCAGCCCCAGCATTTT.

The gene calls are TRBV25-1 and TRBJ2-7, with D unresolved. This CDR3 spans 14 amino acids. Per germline, CDR1 MGHDK and CDR2 SYGVNS. The germline V and J ends were trimmed by 1 base and 0 bases, with 7 bases remaining between them. CDR3 nucleotide sequence: TGTGCCAGCAGTGAATCGGGCCTCTCCTACGAGCAGTACTTC. Encoded protein: CASSESGLSYEQYF.

This chain links TRBV6-1 with TRBJ2-1, with 11 positions matching TRBD2. The CDR3 has 15 amino acids. Trimming took 7 bases from V and 5 from J; bases not matched to a gene: 7. Germline lookup yields CDR1 MNHNS and CDR2 SASEGT. CDR3 sequence (DNA): TGTGCCAGCATCGTCGGGACTAGCGGTAACAATGAGCAGTTCTTC. It specifies CASIVGTSGNNEQFF.

The rearrangement links TRBV9 to TRBJ2-1, with D possibly matching TRBD1 (5 bases). V lost 0 bases, J lost 10 bases, and 14 bases lay in between. There are 14 residues in the CDR3. The germline CDR1 and CDR2 sequences are SGDLS and YYNGEE. Here the CDR3 DNA reads TGTGCCAGCAGCGTAGAGGGGAAGGCCGTCGAGCAGTTCTTC. It is translated as CASSVEGKAVEQFF.